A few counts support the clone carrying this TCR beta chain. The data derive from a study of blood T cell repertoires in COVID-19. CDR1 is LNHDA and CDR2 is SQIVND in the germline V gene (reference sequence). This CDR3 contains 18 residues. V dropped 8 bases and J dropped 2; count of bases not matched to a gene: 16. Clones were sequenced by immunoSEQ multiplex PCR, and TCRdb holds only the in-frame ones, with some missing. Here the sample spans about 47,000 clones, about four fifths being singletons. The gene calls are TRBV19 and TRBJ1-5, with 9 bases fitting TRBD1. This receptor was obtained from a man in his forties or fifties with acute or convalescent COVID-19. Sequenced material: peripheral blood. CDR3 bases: TGTGCCAGTTCCAATATAAGGTACAGGGGGCTCGGCAATCAGCCCCAGCATTTT. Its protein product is CASSNIRYRGLGNQPQHF.